The entry below describes one TCR beta chain. The data belong to a study of preoperative IRX-2 immunotherapy in early breast cancer. This CDR3 has 16 residues. From germline, CDR1 is SGHNT and CDR2 YENEEA. With V trimmed by 5 bases and J by 7 bases, 13 bases remained unmatched. As for treatment: preoperative locoregional IRX-2 cytokine immunotherapy. Patients received preoperative, locoregional IRX-2 cytokine immunotherapy in a phase Ib study. This table comes from immunoSEQ multiplex PCR, and its TCRdb copy is limited to in-frame clones, with some not included. The sample contains 25,000 to 30,000 clones, roughly four fifths of which appear only once.

This sample comprised lymph node tissue, obtained after IRX-2 immunotherapy. The chain carries TRBV11-3 and TRBJ1-2; 10 bases fit TRBD1. The sequence derives from a human donor with breast cancer. Written as DNA, the CDR3 is TGTGCCAGCAGCGCAAACTCCGGGACAGGGGTGGGTGGCTACACCTTC. Protein: CASSANSGTGVGGYTF.